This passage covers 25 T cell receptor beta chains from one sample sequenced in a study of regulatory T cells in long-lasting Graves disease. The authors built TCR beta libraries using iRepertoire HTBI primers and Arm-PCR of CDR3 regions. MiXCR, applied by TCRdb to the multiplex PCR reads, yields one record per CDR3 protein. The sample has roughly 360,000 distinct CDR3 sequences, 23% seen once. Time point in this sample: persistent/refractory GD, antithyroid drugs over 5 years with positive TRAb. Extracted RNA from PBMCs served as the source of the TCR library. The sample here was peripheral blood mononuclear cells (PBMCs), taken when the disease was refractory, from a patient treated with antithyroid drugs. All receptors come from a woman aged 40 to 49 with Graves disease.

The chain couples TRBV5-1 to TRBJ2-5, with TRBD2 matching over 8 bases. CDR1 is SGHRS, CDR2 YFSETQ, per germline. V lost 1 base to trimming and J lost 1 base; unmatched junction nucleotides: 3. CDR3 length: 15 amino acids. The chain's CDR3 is CASSLLAGSQETQYF. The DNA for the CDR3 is TGCGCCAGCAGCTTGTTAGCGGGAAGCCAAGAGACCCAGTACTTC.

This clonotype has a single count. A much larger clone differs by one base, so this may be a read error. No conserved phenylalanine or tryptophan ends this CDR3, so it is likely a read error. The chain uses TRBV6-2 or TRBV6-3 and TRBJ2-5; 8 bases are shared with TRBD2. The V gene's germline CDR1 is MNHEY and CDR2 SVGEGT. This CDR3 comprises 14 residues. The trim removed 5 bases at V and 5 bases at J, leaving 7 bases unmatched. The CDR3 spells CASSPGRAVETQYL. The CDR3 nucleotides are TGTGCCAGCAGTCCCGGGAGGGCCGTGGAGACCCAGTACCTC.

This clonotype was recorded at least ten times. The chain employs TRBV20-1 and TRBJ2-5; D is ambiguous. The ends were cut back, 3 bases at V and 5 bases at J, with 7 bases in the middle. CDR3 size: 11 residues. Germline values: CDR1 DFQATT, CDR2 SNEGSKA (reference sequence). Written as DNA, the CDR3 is TGCAGTGCTAGGGGGAACGAGACCCAGTACTTC. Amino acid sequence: CSARGNETQYF.

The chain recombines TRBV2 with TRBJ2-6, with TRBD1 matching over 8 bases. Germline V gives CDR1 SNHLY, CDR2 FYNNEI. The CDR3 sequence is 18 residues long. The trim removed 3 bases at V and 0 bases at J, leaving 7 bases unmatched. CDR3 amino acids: CASSDTGTGASGANVLTF. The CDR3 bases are TGTGCCAGCAGTGACACCGGGACAGGAGCCTCTGGGGCCAACGTCCTGACTTTC.

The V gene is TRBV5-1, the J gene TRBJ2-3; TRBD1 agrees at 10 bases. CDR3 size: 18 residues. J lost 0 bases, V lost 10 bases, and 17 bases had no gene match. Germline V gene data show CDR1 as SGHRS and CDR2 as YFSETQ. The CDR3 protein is CARLDGTGVEHSTDTQYF. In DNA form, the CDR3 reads TGCGCCCGCTTAGATGGGACAGGGGTCGAGCACAGCACAGATACGCAGTATTTT. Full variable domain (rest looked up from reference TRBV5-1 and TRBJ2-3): KAGVTQTPRYLIKTRGQQVTLSCSPISGHRSVSWYQQTPGQGLQFLFEYFSETQRNKGNFPGRFSGRQFSNSRSEMNVSTLELGDSALYLCARLDGTGVEHSTDTQYFGPGTRLTVL.

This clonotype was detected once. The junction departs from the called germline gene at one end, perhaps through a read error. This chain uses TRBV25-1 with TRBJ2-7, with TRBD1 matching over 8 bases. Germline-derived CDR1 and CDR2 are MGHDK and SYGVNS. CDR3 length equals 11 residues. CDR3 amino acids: CASSEGSRGRF. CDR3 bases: TGTGCCAGCAGTGAAGGGTCCAGGGGGCGTTTC.

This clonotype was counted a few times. In nucleotides, the CDR3 is TGTGCCAGCAGCCAAGGGTGGGGAGCGGGAGACTACGAGCAGTACTTC. Translation gives CASSQGWGAGDYEQYF. This chain uses TRBV3-1 with TRBJ2-7, with TRBD2 matching 8 bases. The CDR3 consists of 16 residues. Germline V gene sequence: CDR1 LGHDT, CDR2 YNNKEL (reference sequence). V lost 1 base to trimming and J lost 3 bases; unmatched junction nucleotides: 8.

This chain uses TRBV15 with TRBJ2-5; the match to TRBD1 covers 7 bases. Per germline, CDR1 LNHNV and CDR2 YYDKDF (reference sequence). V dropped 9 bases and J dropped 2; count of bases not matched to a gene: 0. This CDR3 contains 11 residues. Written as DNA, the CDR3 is TGTGCCACACAGGGGCAAGAGACCCAGTACTTC. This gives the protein CATQGQETQYF.

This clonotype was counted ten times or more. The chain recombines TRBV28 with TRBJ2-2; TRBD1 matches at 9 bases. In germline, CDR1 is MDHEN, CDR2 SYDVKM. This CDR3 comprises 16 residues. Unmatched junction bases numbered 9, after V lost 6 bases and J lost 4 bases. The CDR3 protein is CASRKTGTGITGELFF. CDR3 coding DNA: TGTGCCAGCAGAAAAACCGGGACAGGGATCACCGGGGAGCTGTTTTTT.

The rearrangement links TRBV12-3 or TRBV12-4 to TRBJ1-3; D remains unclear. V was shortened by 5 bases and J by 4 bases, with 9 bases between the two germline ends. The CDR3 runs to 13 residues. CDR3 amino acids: CASSPGWGNTIYF. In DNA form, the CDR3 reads TGTGCCAGCAGTCCAGGTTGGGGAAACACCATATATTTT.

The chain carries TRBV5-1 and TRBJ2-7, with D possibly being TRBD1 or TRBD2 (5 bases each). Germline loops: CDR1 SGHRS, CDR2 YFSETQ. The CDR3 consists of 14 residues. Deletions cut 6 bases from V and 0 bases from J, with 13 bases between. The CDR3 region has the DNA TGCGCCAGCACCGGGACCCACAGCTCCTACGAGCAGTACTTC. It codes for CASTGTHSSYEQYF.

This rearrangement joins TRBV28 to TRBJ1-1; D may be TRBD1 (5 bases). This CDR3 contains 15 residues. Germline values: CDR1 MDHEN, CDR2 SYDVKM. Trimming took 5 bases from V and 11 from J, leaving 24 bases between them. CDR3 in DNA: TGTGCCAGCAGTCCACCGCTCGGGGAGGGGAAGGCGGCTTTCTTT. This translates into CASSPPLGEGKAAFF.

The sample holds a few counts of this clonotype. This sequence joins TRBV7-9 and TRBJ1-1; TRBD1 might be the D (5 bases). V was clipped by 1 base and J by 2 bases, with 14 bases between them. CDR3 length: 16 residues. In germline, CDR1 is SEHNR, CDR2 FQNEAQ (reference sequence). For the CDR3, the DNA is TGTGCCAGCAGCTTAGTAGGTCAGGGCCTAAACACTGAAGCTTTCTTT. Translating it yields CASSLVGQGLNTEAFF.

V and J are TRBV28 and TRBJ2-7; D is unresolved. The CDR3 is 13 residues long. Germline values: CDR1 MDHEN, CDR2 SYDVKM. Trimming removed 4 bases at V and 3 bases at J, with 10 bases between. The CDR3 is CASSSRHYYEQYF. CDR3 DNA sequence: TGTGCCAGCAGTTCCAGACATTACTACGAGCAGTACTTC.

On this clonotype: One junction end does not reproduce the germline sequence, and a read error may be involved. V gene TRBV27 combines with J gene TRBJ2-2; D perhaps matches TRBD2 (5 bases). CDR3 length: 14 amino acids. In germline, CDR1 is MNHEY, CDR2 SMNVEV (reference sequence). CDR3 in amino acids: CVSSFRLNTGELFF. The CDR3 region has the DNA TGTGTCAGCAGTTTCAGACTAAACACCGGGGAGCTGTTTTTT.

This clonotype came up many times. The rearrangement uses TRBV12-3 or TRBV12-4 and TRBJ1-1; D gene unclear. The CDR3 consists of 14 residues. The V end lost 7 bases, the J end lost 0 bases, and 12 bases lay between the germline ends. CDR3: CASTGPRMNTEAFF. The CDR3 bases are TGTGCCAGCACCGGGCCCAGGATGAACACTGAAGCTTTCTTT.

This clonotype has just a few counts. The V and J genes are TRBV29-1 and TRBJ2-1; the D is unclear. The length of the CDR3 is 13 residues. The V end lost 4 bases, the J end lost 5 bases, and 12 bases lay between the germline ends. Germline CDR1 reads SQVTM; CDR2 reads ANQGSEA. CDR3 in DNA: TGCAGCGTTGTACCCTGGAGAGACAATGAGCAGTTCTTC. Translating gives CSVVPWRDNEQFF.

CDR3 DNA sequence: TGTGCCAGCAGCCACCGAGCGGGAGGGATCTACGAGCAGTACTTC. It encodes CASSHRAGGIYEQYF. The J gene is TRBJ2-7, the V gene TRBV14, with 10 bases lining up with TRBD2. CDR1 is SGHDN and CDR2 is FVKESK in the germline V gene. The CDR3 has 15 amino acids. J lost 3 bases, V lost 3 bases, and 5 bases had no gene match.

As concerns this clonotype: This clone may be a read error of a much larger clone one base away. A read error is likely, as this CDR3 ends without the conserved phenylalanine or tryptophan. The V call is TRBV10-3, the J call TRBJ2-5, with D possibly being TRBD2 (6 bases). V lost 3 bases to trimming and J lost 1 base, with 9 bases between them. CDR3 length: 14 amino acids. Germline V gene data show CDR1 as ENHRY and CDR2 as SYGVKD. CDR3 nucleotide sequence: TGTGCCATCAGTGAAGGAGGGGCCCAAGAGACCCAGTACCTC. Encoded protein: CAISEGGAQETQYL.

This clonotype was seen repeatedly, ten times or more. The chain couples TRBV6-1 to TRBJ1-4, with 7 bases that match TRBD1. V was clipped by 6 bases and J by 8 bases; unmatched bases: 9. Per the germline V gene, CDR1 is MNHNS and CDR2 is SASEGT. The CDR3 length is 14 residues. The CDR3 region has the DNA TGTGCCAGCAGAGGGGACAGTCAGAGGGAAAAACTGTTTTTT. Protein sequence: CASRGDSQREKLFF.

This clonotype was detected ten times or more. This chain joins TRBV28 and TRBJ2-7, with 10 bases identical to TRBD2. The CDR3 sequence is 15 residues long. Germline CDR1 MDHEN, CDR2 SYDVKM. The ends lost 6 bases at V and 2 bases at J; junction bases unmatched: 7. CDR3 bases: TGTGCCAGCAGATCTAGCGGGAGTGAAACCTACGAGCAGTACTTC. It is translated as CASRSSGSETYEQYF.

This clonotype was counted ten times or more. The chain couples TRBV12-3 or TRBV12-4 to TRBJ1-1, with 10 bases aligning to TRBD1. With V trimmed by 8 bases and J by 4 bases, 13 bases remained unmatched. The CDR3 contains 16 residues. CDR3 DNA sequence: TGTGCCAGCCGCGCCGGGACAGGGGCGTCGAGCACTGAAGCTTTCTTT. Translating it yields CASRAGTGASSTEAFF.

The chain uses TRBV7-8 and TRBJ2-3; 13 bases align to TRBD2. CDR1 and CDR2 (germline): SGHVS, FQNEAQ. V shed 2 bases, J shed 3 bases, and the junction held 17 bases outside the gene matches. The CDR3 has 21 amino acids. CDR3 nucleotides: TGTGCCAGCAGCTTAACAACCGGACTAGCGGGAGAATGGGTGGGAACAGATACGCAGTATTTT. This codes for CASSLTTGLAGEWVGTDTQYF.

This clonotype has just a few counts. CDR3 amino acids: CASSQDWGNTIYF. The CDR3 DNA sequence: TGTGCCAGCAGCCAAGATTGGGGAAACACCATATATTTT. V and J are TRBV3-1 and TRBJ1-3; no definite D call. The CDR3 contains 13 residues. The V gene lost 0 bases and the J gene lost 4 bases, with 4 bases spanning the gap. The germline V gene encodes CDR1 LGHDT and CDR2 YNNKEL (reference sequence).

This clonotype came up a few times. CDR3 sequence: CASSRERERSTGELFF. In nucleotides, the CDR3 is TGTGCCAGCAGCCGAGAGCGGGAGAGATCCACCGGGGAGCTGTTTTTT. The rearrangement uses TRBV5-6 and TRBJ2-2; 8 bases fit TRBD2. The germline V gene encodes CDR1 SGHDT and CDR2 YYEEEE. This CDR3 has 16 amino acids. Unmatched junction bases numbered 9, after V lost 4 bases and J lost 4 bases.